The source of this TCR beta chain is a study of T cell clonality in common variable immunodeficiency. Overall study results and limits: Fewer TCRbeta clones were shared among CVID subjects than controls. Reportedly, TCR beta sequences from common variable immunodeficiency showed fewer deletions and N-nucleotide insertions.

CVID subjects were 15 or so female and about 29 male, aged roughly 8 to 65. All CVID subjects were on immunoglobulin replacement for at least one year. This clone occurred a few times. Its antigen is still unknown. The CDR3 end falls 3 residues outside the read, so it is completed with the germline J gene. The CDR3 contains 14 residues. Trimming pared 5 bases from V and 0 bases from J, leaving 11 bases between. Germline lookup yields CDR1 SEHNR and CDR2 FQNEAQ (reference sequence). Measured with immunoSEQ multiplex PCR; TCRdb has only the in-frame clones, and not every one. The sample yields roughly 17,000 clones, without any singletons.

This sequence was found in a human donor with common variable immunodeficiency. Sequencing input: peripheral blood mononuclear cells. The rearrangement links TRBV7-9 to TRBJ2-7; weak D call: TRBD1 (5 bases). CDR3 bases read: TGTGCCAGCAGCGCTCGACAGAGCTCCTACGAG. This sequence encodes CASSARQSSYE. The full-length CDR3 reads as CASSARQSSYEQYF. The variable domain in full, completed from reference TRBV7-9 and TRBJ2-7, reads DTGVSQNPRHKITKRGQNVTFRCDPISEHNRLYWYRQTLGQGPEFLTYFQNEAQLEKSRLLSDRFSAERPKGSFSTLEIQRTEQGDSAMYLCASSARQSSYEQYFGPGTRLTVT.